These T cell receptor beta chains were read from a single sample in a study of metastatic and nonmetastatic thyroid tumors. TCRdb reanalyzed the PCR reads via MiXCR. This table holds approximately 35,000 clones, around 23% found once. The sample comprised tumor tissue. These receptors were taken from a male donor with papillary thyroid cancer or a benign thyroid nodule (not recorded which). Some clones in this sample may be carry-over from other donors' samples. The CDR3 runs from the conserved cysteine through the conserved F or W. Each record gives: D gene, clone size, V gene, J gene, CDR3 DNA, CDR3 protein. A D gene is named only where the DNA matches it firmly. Rows may omit the clone size; those that give it use once, few, many or a size class.

D gene: TRBD1
clone size: .
V gene: TRBV7-9
J gene: TRBJ2-7
CDR3 DNA: TGCGCCAGCATCTTAGAGGGACAGGGCTCCTACGAGCAGTACTTC
CDR3 protein: CASILEGQGSYEQYF

D gene: .
clone size: .
V gene: TRBV9
J gene: TRBJ2-1
CDR3 DNA: TGTGCCAGCAGCGTAGGTGGCTATGAGCAGTTCTTC
CDR3 protein: CASSVGGYEQFF

D gene: .
clone size: .
V gene: TRBV19
J gene: TRBJ1-1
CDR3 DNA: TGTGCCAGTAGAAGTGGCGCGGTGATTATTGCTGAAGCTTTCTTT
CDR3 protein: CASRSGAVIIAEAFF

D gene: TRBD1
clone size: many
V gene: TRBV7-8
J gene: TRBJ1-2
CDR3 DNA: TGTGCCAGCAGCCGCGAGTCAGGGGGGAAGGGCTACACCTTC
CDR3 protein: CASSRESGGKGYTF

D gene: .
clone size: medium-sized
V gene: TRBV6-1
J gene: TRBJ2-7
CDR3 DNA: TGTGCCAGCAGTCTCCTGGACACCCACTACGAGCAGTACTTC
CDR3 protein: CASSLLDTHYEQYF

D gene: TRBD2
clone size: many
V gene: TRBV9
J gene: TRBJ2-5
CDR3 DNA: TGTGCCAGCAGTCGGGGGACTAACCAAGAGACCCAGTACTTC
CDR3 protein: CASSRGTNQETQYF

D gene: .
clone size: many
V gene: TRBV5-1
J gene: TRBJ2-2
CDR3 DNA: TGCGCCAGCAGCCAGACAGGAGGGAACACCGGGGAGCTGTTTTTT
CDR3 protein: CASSQTGGNTGELFF

D gene: TRBD1
clone size: many
V gene: TRBV19
J gene: TRBJ2-7
CDR3 DNA: TGTGCCAGTAGTATTGGACAGGGTGGCTACGAGCAGTACTTC
CDR3 protein: CASSIGQGGYEQYF

D gene: .
clone size: few
V gene: TRBV15
J gene: TRBJ2-5
CDR3 DNA: TGTGCCACCAGCAGAGGTTCCGGGAAGGAGACCCAGTACTTC
CDR3 protein: CATSRGSGKETQYF

D gene: .
clone size: .
V gene: TRBV6-5
J gene: TRBJ2-3
CDR3 DNA: TGTGCCAGCAGTTACGGGACTCTCACAGATACGCAGTATTTT
CDR3 protein: CASSYGTLTDTQYF

D gene: TRBD1
clone size: .
V gene: TRBV20-1
J gene: TRBJ2-7
CDR3 DNA: TGCAGTGCTAGTCAGGGGGTGAACGAGCAGTACTTC
CDR3 protein: CSASQGVNEQYF